This T cell receptor beta chain was identified during a study of cytomegalovirus exposure and HLA in healthy donors. It was with 60 Vbeta and 13 Jbeta primers that the PCR ran. Sequenced by immunoSEQ multiplex PCR; TCRdb stores in-frame clones only, minus some. The table shows 150,000 or so clones, with approximately 80% occurring only once. The CDR3 runs 16 residues. This TCR was recovered from a male donor in good health and CMV-seronegative. Sequenced material: PBMCs. This chain links TRBV21-1 with TRBJ2-1; the table's D call, TRBD1, has no DNA check behind it. TRBV21-1 is a documented pseudogene. CDR3 residues: CASSKNSRSSYNEQFF. CDR3 nucleotides: TGTGCCAGCAGCAAAAACAGCCGAAGCTCCTACAATGAGCAGTTCTTC.